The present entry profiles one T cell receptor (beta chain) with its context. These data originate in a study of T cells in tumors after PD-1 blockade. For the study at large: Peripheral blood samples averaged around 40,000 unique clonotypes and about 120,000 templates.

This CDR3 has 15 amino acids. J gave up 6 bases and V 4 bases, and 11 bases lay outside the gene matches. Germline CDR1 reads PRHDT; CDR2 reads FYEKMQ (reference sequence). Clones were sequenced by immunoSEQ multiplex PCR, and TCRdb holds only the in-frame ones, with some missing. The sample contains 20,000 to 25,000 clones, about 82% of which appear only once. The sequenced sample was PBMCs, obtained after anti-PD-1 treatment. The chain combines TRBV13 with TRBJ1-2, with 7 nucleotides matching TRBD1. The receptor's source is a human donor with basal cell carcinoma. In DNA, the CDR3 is TGTGCCAGCAGCTCCCAGACAGGGAGGATGAATGGCTACACCTTC. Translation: CASSSQTGRMNGYTF.